Shown below are 9 T cell receptor beta chains from a single sample sequenced in a study of OX40 agonist ivuxolimab in advanced cancers. The assay was immunoSEQ multiplex PCR, and TCRdb's table has in-frame clones only and misses some. The sample comprises 81,000 or so clones, 88% of which are singletons, and approximately 0.47% rests with the top ten. Sample: CD4+ or CD8+ T cells sorted from blood, taken in a trial of the OX40 agonist ivuxolimab. These receptors were taken from an adult with an advanced solid tumor such as melanoma, head and neck, liver or kidney cancer.

This clone was observed once. This chain joins TRBV5-1 and TRBJ1-3; unclear D gene. The CDR3 runs to 14 residues. Trimming took off 4 bases at V and 4 bases at J, with 12 bases between the two ends. Germline V lookup: CDR1 SGHRS, CDR2 YFSETQ. CDR3 in amino acids: CASSVGPQGNTIYF. As DNA, the CDR3 is TGCGCCAGCAGCGTAGGACCCCAAGGAAACACCATATATTTT.

The chain combines TRBV29-1 with TRBJ2-2; no clear D. V dropped 4 bases and J dropped 0 bases, with 9 bases sitting between them. Germline assignment: CDR1 SQVTM and CDR2 ANQGSEA. The CDR3 length is 14 residues. CDR3 coding DNA: TGCAGCGTTGCCCCGGCCGCGAACACCGGGGAGCTGTTTTTT. Its protein is CSVAPAANTGELFF.

The chain has TRBV11-2 and TRBJ1-6; perhaps TRBD1 as D (5 bases). The CDR3 has 13 amino acids. Trimming removed 4 bases at V and 14 bases at J, with 15 bases between. Germline CDR1 reads SGHAT; CDR2 reads FQNNGV. Written as DNA, the CDR3 is TGTGCCAGCAGCTCCGGGGGGAAAATGACCCTCCACTTT. Amino acid sequence: CASSSGGKMTLHF.

The J gene is TRBJ1-1, the V gene TRBV7-3, with a possible D match to TRBD1 (6 bases). This CDR3 contains 14 residues. The germline gives CDR1 SGHTA, CDR2 FQGTGA. V was cut by 2 bases and J by 4 bases, with 11 bases left in between. The CDR3 coding sequence is TGTGCCAGCAGCTTAGGGGGCCGGGGCACTGAAGCTTTCTTT. Protein: CASSLGGRGTEAFF.

CDR3 protein: CASSRNPTGVDQPQHF. The CDR3 bases are TGTGCCAGCAGCCGCAATCCGACAGGGGTAGATCAGCCCCAGCATTTT. The chain has TRBV11-2 and TRBJ1-5, with TRBD1 matching over 8 bases. Germline assignment: CDR1 SGHAT and CDR2 FQNNGV. CDR3 length equals 16 residues. The V segment lost 5 bases and the J segment 5 bases; nucleotides outside the gene matches: 11.

The sample holds one count of this clone. The genes are TRBV10-3 and TRBJ1-5; possibly TRBD1 for D (5 bases). Germline assignment: CDR1 ENHRY and CDR2 SYGVKD. The V end lost 4 bases, the J end lost 3 bases, and 13 bases lay between the germline ends. The CDR3 runs 15 residues. The CDR3 is CAISVRIGDNQPQHF. CDR3 DNA sequence: TGTGCCATCAGTGTGAGGATAGGGGACAATCAGCCCCAGCATTTT.

Of note for this clone: The sample contains more than one DNA sequence encoding this CDR3. This chain links TRBV5-4 with TRBJ2-3, with unresolved D. The CDR3 consists of 11 residues. CDR1 SGHNT and CDR2 YYREEE come from the germline V gene (reference sequence). Trimming cost V 5 bases and J 3 bases, with 4 bases left between them. The CDR3 is CASSSTDTQYF. DNA of the CDR3: TGTGCCAGCAGTTCGACAGATACGCAGTATTTT.

The chain recombines TRBV5-4 with TRBJ2-3; D is possibly TRBD1 or TRBD2 (6 bases each). This CDR3 is 14 amino acids long. Germline loops: CDR1 SGHNT, CDR2 YYREEE (reference sequence). The ends were cut back, 3 bases at V and 5 bases at J, with 13 bases in the middle. CDR3 loop: CASSSWGREDTQYF. The CDR3 region has the DNA TGTGCCAGCAGCTCCTGGGGGCGGGAAGATACGCAGTATTTT.

The CDR3 spells CASSPRRGLGNTIYF. DNA of the CDR3: TGTGCCAGCAGCCCTCGGAGGGGGCTTGGAAACACCATATATTTT. The genes are TRBV7-8 and TRBJ1-3; 7 bases are shared with TRBD1. Germline V gene data show CDR1 as SGHVS and CDR2 as FQNEAQ. The CDR3 has 15 residues. V lost 5 bases and J lost 3; bases outside the gene matches: 7.